The present T cell receptor (beta chain) was sequenced within a study of blood T cells in healthy people across ages (dated by TCRdb to between 2015 and 2017). About the study as a whole: In model experiments, roughly one uniquely barcoded TCR beta cDNA molecule per two T cells was captured by template switching. The study analyzed two additional independent replicas of 1 million unique cDNA reads from the same blood draw for two donors, one aged 18 to 29 and one aged 80 or older. To track age-related changes in TCR beta repertoire diversity, the study relied on deep sequencing normalized with unique cDNA molecular identifiers. The donors were split into four age groups: young (average around 15 years), middle-aged (39), aged (over 55) and long-lived (approximately 80). Donors of different ages were randomly distributed across sequencing lanes to avoid experimental bias.

Including cysteine and phenylalanine, the CDR3 has 13 amino acids. Only the CDR3 DNA stays, 39 bases, in frame from base 1. CDR1 and CDR2, looked up from the germline V gene, are MNHNS and SASEGT. V and J lose 3 bases and 3 bases, and a span of 9 bases separates them. The donors were roughly 40 Caucasian individuals from Russia, aged about 6 to 100 years, who were systemically healthy. Each donor gave around 9.5 milliliters of peripheral blood, collected into EDTA-treated Vacutainer tubes. Ficoll-Paque density-gradient centrifugation was used to isolate PBMCs, with at least 7 million obtained per sample. Total RNA, at least 6 micrograms per sample, was extracted from PBMCs with Trizol reagent. For every donor, flow cytometry on a PBMC aliquot measured the percentage of naive CD45RAhigh/CD27high T cells. The paper as a whole reports these results and caveats: Estimates of total diversity based on one million sequenced T cells were regarded as lower bounds and as underestimates. There was a strong correlation between observed TCR beta diversity and the percentage of naive T cells measured by flow cytometry. Donor CMV infection status was unknown, potentially confounding age-related changes in expanded clonotypes. Since profiling was done on bulk unsorted PBMCs, naive and antigen-experienced compartments could not be conclusively compared. The long-lived group showed more naive CD4+ T cells, fewer expanded clones and increased TCR diversity than the aged group, suggesting age selection. As age increased, observed TCR beta diversity per million T cells dropped in a roughly linear way, and a significant reduction was already evident by age 40.

Libraries came from 5' RACE. TCRdb names Illumina HiSeq 2500 as the instrument used. A second PCR of 7 to 11 cycles was run with a J-beta primer mix and a sample-barcoded 5' primer. A unique molecular identifier was introduced onto each TCR beta cDNA molecule by a template-switch 5' adaptor carrying 12 random nucleotides. At least 2.5 million CDR3-containing paired-end reads were obtained from each sample. First-strand cDNA was synthesized from all RNA with the Mint cDNA synthesis kit, primed by a TRBC-specific oligonucleotide. Following uracil-DNA glycosylase treatment, a first 18-cycle PCR with universal primers M1SS and BC2_uni_R was performed on all cDNA. In the original analysis: For normalization, 1 million high-quality reads, each with a distinct molecular identifier, were randomly selected from each sample. Instead of being binned into consensus sequences, reads that shared molecular identifiers were thrown out. MiTCR, with a Q25 quality threshold and the strictest error-elimination algorithm, was used for CDR3 identification, clonotype clustering and error correction. A nonparametric unseen species model with Euler transformation was used to estimate a lower bound on total TCR beta diversity. TCRdb reran the public reads through fastp at Q25 and MiXCR, keeping productive beta chains. When rows share a CDR3 protein, they turn into one entry using the most common DNA and genes. These V and J calls rely on TCRdb rather than the paper's analysis. The sample includes some 1.6 million distinct CDR3 sequences, with roughly a third observed a single time. The ten largest clones add up to 11% of the sample.

This clonotype was counted between two and nine times. Its antigen is currently not known. No much larger clonotype is one base removed from it; base qualities were not supplied. The clonotype comes from a woman in her 30s in good health. This chain joins TRBV6-1 to TRBJ2-7; too little of a D gene remains to name it. Sequences were obtained from blood. The CDR3 amino acid sequence is: CASSDGPGYEQYF. The DNA sequence is as follows: TGTGCCAGCAGTGACGGTCCAGGCTACGAGCAGTACTTC.